The 10 T cell receptor beta chains below all came from one sample that was sequenced in a study of radiotherapy plus CTLA-4 blockade in lung cancer. Assay used: immunoSEQ multiplex PCR; TCRdb lists only in-frame clones, some missing. The data show 95,000 to 150,000 clones, more than 80% seen once. Sequenced here: peripheral blood, sampled from a patient treated with radiotherapy plus ipilimumab. These receptors originate from a human donor with non-small cell lung cancer that progressed on radiotherapy plus ipilimumab.

The chain combines TRBV5-4 with TRBJ2-2, with D possibly TRBD2 on 5 matching bases. The CDR3 is made up of 14 amino acids. V gave up 0 bases and J gave up 6 bases, with 9 bases separating them. Germline V gene lookup returns CDR1 SGHNT and CDR2 YYREEE (reference sequence). The CDR3 DNA reads as TGTGCCAGCAGCTTGGCCGAGGGCGCCGGGGAGCTGTTTTTT. It yields the protein CASSLAEGAGELFF.

This clone came up a few times. This sample also contains other DNA sequences that code for the same CDR3. The chain is built from TRBV6-1 and TRBJ2-1, with D perhaps TRBD1 (6 bases). V lost 3 bases to trimming and J lost 2 bases, with 14 bases between them. The germline V gene encodes CDR1 MNHNS and CDR2 SASEGT. The CDR3 consists of 16 residues. The CDR3 loop is CASSEFLAGAYNEQFF. The CDR3 nucleotides read TGTGCCAGCAGTGAGTTCTTGGCAGGGGCCTACAATGAGCAGTTCTTC.

The chain couples TRBV15 to TRBJ1-6, with TRBD1 as a possible D gene (5 bases). V was clipped by 4 bases and J by 7 bases, with 14 bases between them. CDR1 is LNHNV, CDR2 YYDKDF, per germline (reference sequence). The CDR3 is made up of 15 amino acids. CDR3 DNA: TGTGCCACCAGCATAAGGGGAGGGTACAATTCACCCCTCCACTTT. This gives the protein CATSIRGGYNSPLHF.

The rearrangement links TRBV19 to TRBJ2-7, with D possibly called TRBD1 or TRBD2 (5 bases each). With 3 bases removed from V and 6 bases from J, the gap between germline ends came to 18 bases. CDR3 length: 15 amino acids. In germline, CDR1 is LNHDA, CDR2 SQIVND (reference sequence). The CDR3 reads CASSIDRDPPLEQYF. DNA for the CDR3: TGTGCCAGTAGTATCGACCGGGACCCCCCTCTCGAGCAGTACTTC.

Only one count was recorded for this clone. V usage is TRBV5-6 and J usage is TRBJ2-5; weak D call: TRBD1 (6 bases). Trimming cost V 1 base and J 1 base, with 23 bases left between them. Germline V gene data show CDR1 as SGHDT and CDR2 as YYEEEE. This CDR3 region has 19 residues. CDR3 coding DNA: TGTGCCAGCAGCTTGTTGTTTCTAGCTGGAGGCAGGGGCCAAGAGACCCAGTACTTC. Translating gives CASSLLFLAGGRGQETQYF.

The chain carries TRBV27 and TRBJ2-5, with a weak D call TRBD2 (5 bases). The V gene's germline CDR1 is MNHEY and CDR2 SMNVEV (reference sequence). V was trimmed by 6 bases and J by 4 bases, leaving 21 bases between them. This CDR3 comprises 16 residues. CDR3 sequence (DNA): TGTGCCAGCAGCCAAAACCGGGAAATTAGAACAGAGACCCAGTACTTC. Encoded protein: CASSQNREIRTETQYF.

The chain employs TRBV27 and TRBJ1-1; D ambiguous. The V gene lost 4 bases and the J gene lost 5 bases, with 17 bases spanning the gap. CDR1 is MNHEY, CDR2 SMNVEV, per germline (reference sequence). This CDR3 is built from 15 residues. The CDR3 coding sequence is TGTGCCAGCAGTTCTCGCGAGAAGCGAGGGACTGAAGCTTTCTTT. This encodes CASSSREKRGTEAFF.

The J gene is TRBJ1-2, the V gene TRBV19; D remains unclear. The CDR3 is made up of 15 amino acids. Germline V gene data show CDR1 as LNHDA and CDR2 as SQIVND (reference sequence). V lost 3 bases to trimming and J lost 5 bases, with 16 bases between them. This chain's CDR3 is CASSMWGRVSYGYTF. CDR3 sequence (DNA): TGTGCCAGTAGTATGTGGGGAAGAGTATCTTATGGCTACACCTTC.

CDR3 nucleotides: TGTGCCACCCAGACTAGCGGGATTGGGAATGAGCAGTTCTTC. It translates to CATQTSGIGNEQFF. The rearrangement uses TRBV19 and TRBJ2-1, with 11 bases lining up with TRBD2. Germline assignment: CDR1 LNHDA and CDR2 SQIVND (reference sequence). This CDR3 has 14 residues. V was clipped by 10 bases and J by 7 bases; unmatched bases: 9.

This clone was detected once. The chain is built from TRBV19 and TRBJ1-1; D gene uncertain. The CDR3 contains 16 residues. The V and J ends lost 0 bases and 3 bases respectively, with 14 bases between them. From germline, CDR1 is LNHDA and CDR2 SQIVND (reference sequence). CDR3 nucleotides: TGTGCCAGTAGTATAGATCTCGGCGGGTACCACACTGAAGCTTTCTTT. Translated: CASSIDLGGYHTEAFF. The whole variable domain, filled in from reference TRBV19 and TRBJ1-1, reads DGGITQSPKYLFRKEGQNVTLSCEQNLNHDAMYWYRQDPGQGLRLIYYSQIVNDFQKGDIAEGYSVSREKKESFPLTVTSAQKNPTAFYLCASSIDLGGYHTEAFFGQGTRLTVV.